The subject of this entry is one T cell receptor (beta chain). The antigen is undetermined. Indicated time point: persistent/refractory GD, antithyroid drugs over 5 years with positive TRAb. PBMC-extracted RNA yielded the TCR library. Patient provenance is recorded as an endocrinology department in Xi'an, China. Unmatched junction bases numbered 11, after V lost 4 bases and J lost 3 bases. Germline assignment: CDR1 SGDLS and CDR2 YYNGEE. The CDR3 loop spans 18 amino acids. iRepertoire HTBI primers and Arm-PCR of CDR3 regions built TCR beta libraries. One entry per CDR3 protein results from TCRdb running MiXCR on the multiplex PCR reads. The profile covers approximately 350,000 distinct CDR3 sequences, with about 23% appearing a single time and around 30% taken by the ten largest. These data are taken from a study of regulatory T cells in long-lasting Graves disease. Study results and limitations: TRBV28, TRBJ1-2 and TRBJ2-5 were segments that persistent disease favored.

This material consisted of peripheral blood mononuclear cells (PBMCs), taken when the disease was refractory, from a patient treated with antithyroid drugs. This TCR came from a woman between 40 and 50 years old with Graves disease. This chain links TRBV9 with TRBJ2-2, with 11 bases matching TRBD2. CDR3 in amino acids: CASSSRPTSGSYTGELFF. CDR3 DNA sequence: TGTGCCAGCAGCTCCCGCCCCACTAGCGGGAGTTACACCGGGGAGCTGTTTTTT.